Presented here are 4 T cell receptor beta chains from one specimen sequenced in a study of blood T cell repertoires in COVID-19. Repertoires were generated with immunoSEQ multiplex PCR, while TCRdb's copy carries only in-frame clones and drops some. Of around 450,000 clones in the sample, about 90% are singletons; the top ten hold roughly 0.7%. The sequencing sample was made of PBMCs or T cells enriched from blood (not recorded which). The receptors shown here come from a woman aged 18-29 years who had recovered from COVID-19.

This rearrangement joins TRBV5-1 to TRBJ1-2; 7 positions agree with TRBD1. Germline loops: CDR1 SGHRS, CDR2 YFSETQ. V shed 3 bases, J shed 7 bases, and the junction held 15 bases outside the gene matches. The CDR3 extends over 16 amino acids. The CDR3 DNA reads as TGCGCCAGCAGCTCCTCAACCGACAGGGCGGATGGTGGCTACACCTTC. Translated, it gives CASSSSTDRADGGYTF.

About this clone: The same CDR3 also results from other DNA sequences found in this sample. The genes are TRBV5-1 and TRBJ2-2; D call uncertain. The V and J ends lost 4 bases and 6 bases respectively, with 7 bases between them. CDR3 size: 12 residues. CDR1 is SGHRS, CDR2 YFSETQ, per germline. CDR3 sequence reads: CASSPQAGELFF. In nucleotides, the CDR3 is TGCGCCAGCAGCCCTCAGGCCGGGGAGCTGTTTTTT.

The genes are TRBV19 and TRBJ1-3; D not resolved. This CDR3 has 17 residues. Germline V gene lookup returns CDR1 LNHDA and CDR2 SQIVND (reference sequence). The V end lost 5 bases, the J end lost 0 bases, and 17 bases lay between the germline ends. CDR3 loop: CASSSSKAGRSGNTIYF. The CDR3 DNA reads as TGTGCCAGTAGTTCGTCCAAGGCAGGCCGCTCTGGAAACACCATATATTTT.

The CDR3 sequence is CASSAHRDVQAGELFF. DNA of the CDR3: TGTGCCAGTAGTGCTCACAGGGACGTCCAAGCCGGGGAGCTGTTTTTT. The chain carries TRBV19 and TRBJ2-2; D may be TRBD1 (6 bases). The V gene's germline CDR1 is LNHDA and CDR2 SQIVND (reference sequence). This CDR3 region has 16 residues. Trimming took 5 bases from V and 6 from J, leaving 19 bases between them.